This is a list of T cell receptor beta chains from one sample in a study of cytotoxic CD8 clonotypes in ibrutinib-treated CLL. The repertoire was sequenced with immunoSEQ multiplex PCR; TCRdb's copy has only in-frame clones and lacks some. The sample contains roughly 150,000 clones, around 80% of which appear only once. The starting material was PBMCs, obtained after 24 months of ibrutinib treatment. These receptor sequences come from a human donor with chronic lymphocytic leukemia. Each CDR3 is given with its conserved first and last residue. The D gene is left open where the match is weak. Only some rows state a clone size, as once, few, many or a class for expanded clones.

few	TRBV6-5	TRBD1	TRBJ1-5	CASSWEQGFQPQHF	TGTGCCAGCAGTTGGGAACAGGGGTTTCAGCCCCAGCATTTT
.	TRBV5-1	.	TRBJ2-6	CASSLEDGANVLTF	TGCGCCAGCAGCTTGGAGGATGGGGCCAACGTCCTGACTTTC
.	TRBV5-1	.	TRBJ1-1	CASSLDGGAFF	TGCGCCAGCAGCTTGGACGGTGGAGCTTTCTTT
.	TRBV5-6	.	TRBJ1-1	CASSFETGNTEAFF	TGTGCCAGCAGCTTTGAGACAGGGAACACTGAAGCTTTCTTT
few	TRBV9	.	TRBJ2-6	CASSASHRGSLSGANVLTF	TGTGCCAGCAGCGCCAGTCATCGCGGGTCACTTTCTGGGGCCAACGTCCTGACTTTC
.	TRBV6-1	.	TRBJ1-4	CASSGQATNEKLFF	TGTGCCAGCAGTGGACAAGCAACTAATGAAAAACTGTTTTTT
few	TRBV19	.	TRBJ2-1	CASSEGIYNEQFF	TGTGCCAGTAGTGAAGGAATTTACAATGAGCAGTTCTTC
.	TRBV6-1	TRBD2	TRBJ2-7	CASSERVAGGRYEQYF	TGTGCCAGCAGTGAACGGGTAGCGGGAGGGCGGTACGAGCAGTACTTC
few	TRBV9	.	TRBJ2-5	CASSVDRGTQETQYF	TGTGCCAGCAGCGTAGATAGGGGGACCCAAGAGACCCAGTACTTC
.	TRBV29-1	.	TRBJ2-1	CSLEKGAYNEQFF	TGCAGCCTTGAAAAGGGGGCCTACAATGAGCAGTTCTTC
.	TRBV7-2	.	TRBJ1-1	CASSLARGRLAEAFF	TGTGCCAGCAGCTTAGCTCGGGGGCGCCTCGCTGAAGCTTTCTTT
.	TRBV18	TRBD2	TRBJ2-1	CASSPQGLAANNEQFF	TGTGCCAGCTCACCACAGGGACTAGCGGCGAACAATGAGCAGTTCTTC
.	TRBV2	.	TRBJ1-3	CASSGSHGNTIYF	TGTGCCAGCAGTGGATCCCATGGAAACACCATATATTTT
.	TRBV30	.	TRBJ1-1	CAWSLAGSLAFF	TGTGCCTGGAGCTTGGCCGGTTCTTTAGCTTTCTTT
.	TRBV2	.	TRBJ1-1	CASSESRLNTEAFF	TGTGCCAGCAGTGAGAGCAGGCTGAACACTGAAGCTTTCTTT
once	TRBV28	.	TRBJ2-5	CASSYKQTQYF	TGTGCCAGCAGTTACAAACAGACCCAGTACTTC
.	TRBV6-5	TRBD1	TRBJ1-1	CASSYKGTGFTEAFF	TGTGCCAGCAGTTATAAGGGGACAGGGTTTACTGAAGCTTTCTTT
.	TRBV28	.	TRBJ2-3	CASLGRAASTDTQYF	TGTGCCAGCCTGGGGAGAGCCGCTAGCACAGATACGCAGTATTTT
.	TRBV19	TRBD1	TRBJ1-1	CASSQGGNTEAFF	TGTGCCAGTAGCCAGGGGGGGAACACTGAAGCTTTCTTT
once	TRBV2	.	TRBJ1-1	CASRKSGYTEAFF	TGTGCCAGCAGGAAGTCGGGGTACACTGAAGCTTTCTTT
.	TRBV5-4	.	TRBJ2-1	CASSFEGVYNEQFF	TGTGCCAGCAGCTTCGAGGGAGTCTACAATGAGCAGTTCTTC
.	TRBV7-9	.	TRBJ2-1	CAGELAVHPSSYNEQFF	TGTGCCGGTGAATTAGCGGTCCACCCGAGCTCCTACAATGAGCAGTTCTTC
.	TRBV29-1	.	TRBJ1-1	CSVGPGTEAFF	TGCAGCGTGGGCCCAGGAACTGAAGCTTTCTTT
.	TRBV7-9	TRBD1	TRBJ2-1	CASSLLGQGTYNEQFF	TGTGCCAGCAGCCTTCTGGGACAGGGTACCTACAATGAGCAGTTCTTC
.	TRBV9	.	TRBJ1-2	CASSVAGEMDYGYTF	TGTGCCAGCAGCGTAGCGGGGGAGATGGACTATGGCTACACCTTC
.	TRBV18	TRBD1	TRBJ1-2	CASSPKAQGAGYTF	TGTGCCAGCTCACCAAAGGCACAGGGGGCTGGCTACACCTTC
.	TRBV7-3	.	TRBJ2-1	CASSLSSLTVSSEQFF	TGTGCCAGCAGCTTATCCAGTTTGACAGTCTCAAGTGAGCAGTTCTTC
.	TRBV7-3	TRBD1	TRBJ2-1	CASSSGDRANEQFF	TGTGCCAGCAGCTCGGGGGACAGGGCCAATGAGCAGTTCTTC
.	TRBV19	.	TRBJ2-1	CASSMGRITYNEQFF	TGTGCCAGTAGTATGGGACGCATAACTTACAATGAGCAGTTCTTC
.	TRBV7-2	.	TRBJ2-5	CASSFAGSETQYF	TGTGCCAGCAGCTTTGCAGGGTCGGAGACCCAGTACTTC
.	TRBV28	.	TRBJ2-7	CASSSPSGGQPYEQYF	TGTGCCAGCAGTTCCCCATCCGGGGGACAACCCTACGAGCAGTACTTC
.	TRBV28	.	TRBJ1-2	CASRNQGYGYTF	TGTGCCAGCAGAAACCAGGGCTATGGCTACACCTTC
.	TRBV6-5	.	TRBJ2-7	CASSYSNEQYF	TGTGCCAGCAGTTACTCTAACGAGCAGTACTTC
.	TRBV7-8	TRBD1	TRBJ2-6	CASSLAPGQGSSGANVLTF	TGTGCCAGCAGCTTAGCTCCGGGACAGGGTTCCTCTGGGGCCAACGTCCTGACTTTC
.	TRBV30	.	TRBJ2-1	CAWSSGSSRSYNEQFF	TGTGCCTGGAGTTCGGGTAGCAGCCGCTCCTACAATGAGCAGTTCTTC
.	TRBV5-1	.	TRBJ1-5	CASSHTQDRDGNQPQHF	TGCGCCAGCAGCCATACCCAAGATAGGGACGGGAATCAGCCCCAGCATTTT
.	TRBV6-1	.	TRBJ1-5	CASFGNSNQPQHF	TGTGCCAGCTTTGGGAATAGCAATCAGCCCCAGCATTTT
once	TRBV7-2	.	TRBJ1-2	CASSLVSLSYTF	TGTGCCAGCAGCTTAGTCTCCTTAAGCTACACCTTC
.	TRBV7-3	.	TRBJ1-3	CASSSGGRLGNTIYF	TGTGCCAGCAGCTCCGGGGGCCGCCTTGGAAACACCATATATTTT
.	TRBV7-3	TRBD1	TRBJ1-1	CASSLTGGQNTEAFF	TGTGCCAGCAGCTTGACAGGGGGCCAGAACACTGAAGCTTTCTTT
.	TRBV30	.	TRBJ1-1	CAWREPGGWTEAFF	TGTGCCTGGAGGGAGCCTGGGGGGTGGACTGAAGCTTTCTTT
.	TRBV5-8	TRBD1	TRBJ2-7	CASSLPGTGAKEQYF	TGTGCCAGCAGCTTGCCCGGGACAGGGGCGAAAGAGCAGTACTTC
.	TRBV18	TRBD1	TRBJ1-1	CASSPGQVNTEAFF	TGTGCCAGCTCACCGGGACAGGTGAACACTGAAGCTTTCTTT
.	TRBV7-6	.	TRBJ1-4	CASSLGRAEKLFF	TGTGCCAGCAGCTTAGGCAGGGCCGAAAAACTGTTTTTT
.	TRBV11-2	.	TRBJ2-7	CASSLDYYEQYF	TGTGCCAGCAGCCTCGACTACTACGAGCAGTACTTC
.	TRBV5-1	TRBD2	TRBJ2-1	CASSLEGAGYNEQFF	TGCGCCAGCAGCTTGGAGGGAGCGGGGTACAATGAGCAGTTCTTC
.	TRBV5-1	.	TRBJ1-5	CASSLPNQPQHF	TGCGCCAGCAGCTTGCCTAATCAGCCCCAGCATTTT
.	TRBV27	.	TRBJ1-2	CASSARTAYGYTF	TGTGCCAGCAGTGCCAGGACGGCCTATGGCTACACCTTC
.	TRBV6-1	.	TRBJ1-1	CASRGVLNTEAFF	TGTGCCAGCAGGGGGGTCTTGAACACTGAAGCTTTCTTT
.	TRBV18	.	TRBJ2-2	CASSPIAPGNTGELFF	TGTGCCAGCTCACCGATAGCGCCCGGGAACACCGGGGAGCTGTTTTTT
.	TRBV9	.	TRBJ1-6	CASSVGTDNSPLHF	TGTGCCAGCAGCGTAGGGACCGACAATTCACCCCTCCACTTT
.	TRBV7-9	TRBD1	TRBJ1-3	CASSPRTGNSGNTIYF	TGTGCCAGCAGCCCCAGGACAGGGAACTCTGGAAACACCATATATTTT